Listed below are T cell receptor beta chains from one sample, sequenced in a study of T cell repertoires in cytomegalovirus infection. TCRdb re-analysed the reads in MiXCR, keeping a single row per CDR3 protein. The sample has about 320,000 distinct CDR3 sequences; more than 9% are singletons. Source material: PBMCs. Receptors were obtained from a human donor in good health (CMV status not recorded). Some clones in this sample may be carry-over from other donors' samples. CDR3s include the opening cysteine and the closing phenylalanine or tryptophan. Each record gives: D gene, V gene, J gene, clone size, CDR3 DNA, CDR3 protein. A D gene is named only where the DNA matches it firmly. Some rows mark clone size as missing; the rest say once, few, many or name a class of expanded clone.

TRBD2	TRBV7-8	TRBJ2-2	.	TGTGCCAGCAGGGAGGGAGCGGGGGAGACCGGGGAGCTGTTTTTT	CASREGAGETGELFF
.	TRBV6-5	TRBJ1-5	.	TGTGCCAGCAGTTACTCAGCGGGATCGATACAGCCCCAGCATTTT	CASSYSAGSIQPQHF
.	TRBV7-9	TRBJ2-5	.	TGTGCCAGCAGCTTAGTAGCCCTGGCCGAGACCCAGTACTTC	CASSLVALAETQYF
TRBD2	TRBV6-2/TRBV6-3	TRBJ2-1	many	TGTGCCGGTAGCAGGGACAGCGGGGGGTACAATGAGCAGTTCTTC	CAGSRDSGGYNEQFF
.	TRBV28	TRBJ2-1	.	TGTGCCAGCAGTTTTGGGGGGGCGCTTAATGAGCAGTTCTTC	CASSFGGALNEQFF
.	TRBV7-2	TRBJ1-6	many	TGTGCCAGCAGCTTACAGTGGGATTCACCCCTCCACTTT	CASSLQWDSPLHF
.	TRBV12-3/TRBV12-4	TRBJ1-1	.	TGTGCCAGCAGCCAGACACAGAACACTGAAGCTTTCTTT	CASSQTQNTEAFF
TRBD2	TRBV14	TRBJ2-3	.	TGTGCCAGCAGCCAAGCGGGACTAGCGGGGGTCACAGATACGCAGTATTTT	CASSQAGLAGVTDTQYF
TRBD1	TRBV7-9	TRBJ1-6	many	TGTGCCAGCAGCTTATTTACAGGGGAAATCTATAATTCACCCCTCCACTTT	CASSLFTGEIYNSPLHF
.	TRBV7-2	TRBJ2-2	many	TGTGCCAGCAGCTTAACGGCGCCCCCCGGGGAGCTGTTTTTT	CASSLTAPPGELFF
TRBD2	TRBV29-1	TRBJ2-3	many	TGCAGCGCCGCCCGGGGGGGCTCCCAACCAGATACGCAGTATTTT	CSAARGGSQPDTQYF
.	TRBV12-3/TRBV12-4	TRBJ1-2	few	TGTGCCAGCAGTTTAGGGACAATCATAACCGGCTACACCTTC	CASSLGTIITGYTF
.	TRBV7-9	TRBJ2-1	many	TGTGCCAGCACCGCCACCAACGGGGGCAGTGAGCAGTTCTTC	CASTATNGGSEQFF
TRBD1	TRBV5-3	TRBJ2-3	.	TGTGCCAGCCCTCGGACAGGGCGGGACACAGATACGCAGAATTTT	CASPRTGRDTDTQNF
.	TRBV12-3/TRBV12-4	TRBJ2-7	.	TGTGCCAGCAGTTTAGGACACTTCCCCTCCTACGAGCAGTACTTC	CASSLGHFPSYEQYF
.	TRBV7-8	TRBJ1-5	.	TGTGCCAGCAGCTTAGCGAGTAGGCCCCAGCATTTT	CASSLASRPQHF
.	TRBV7-2	TRBJ1-2	many	TGTGCCAGCAGCTTAGCGCCGGGTGATGGCTATGGCTACACCTTC	CASSLAPGDGYGYTF
.	TRBV6-5	TRBJ2-7	few	TGTGCCAGCTCCATTGGGCCACCCTACGAGCAGTACTTC	CASSIGPPYEQYF
TRBD1	TRBV10-3	TRBJ1-4	few	TGTGCCATCAGCGGACAGGCAACTAATGAAAAACTGTTTTTT	CAISGQATNEKLFF
TRBD1	TRBV15	TRBJ1-5	few	TGTGCCACCAGCACCGGGACAGGGGAGGGTCAGCCCCAGCATTTT	CATSTGTGEGQPQHF
.	TRBV19	TRBJ2-1	many	TGTGCCAGTAGTATACAGAGATTCTCCTACAATGAGCAGTTCTTC	CASSIQRFSYNEQFF
.	TRBV6-5	TRBJ1-1	few	TGTGCCAGCAGTTATCGGGGGGAAGCTTTCTTT	CASSYRGEAFF
.	TRBV7-3	TRBJ2-1	many	TGTGCCAGCAGCCCGACTAGATTAAGCGTCGGCGATGAGCAGTTCTTC	CASSPTRLSVGDEQFF
.	TRBV7-2	TRBJ2-5	few	TGTGCCAGCAGCTTAGATGGGAGGGGGAACCAAGAGACCCAGTACTTC	CASSLDGRGNQETQYF
TRBD1	TRBV7-9	TRBJ1-1	medium-sized	TGTGCCAGCAGCCCGCCAGGGGGACAGACGAACACTGAAGCTTTCTTT	CASSPPGGQTNTEAFF
TRBD2	TRBV10-3	TRBJ2-7	.	TGTGCCATCACTGGACTAGCGGGATATGAGCAGTACTTC	CAITGLAGYEQYF
TRBD1	TRBV20-1	TRBJ1-6	many	TGCAGTGCCATCAACAGGGGCGGCCGCTCCTATAATTCACCCCTCCACTTT	CSAINRGGRSYNSPLHF
.	TRBV20-1	TRBJ1-5	few	TGCAGTGCTAGGAGGGATCCGTATAGCAATCAGCCCCAGCATTTT	CSARRDPYSNQPQHF
TRBD2	TRBV7-3	TRBJ2-7	.	TGTGCCAGCAGCTTAACTAGCGGGGTTACCTACGAGCAGTACTTC	CASSLTSGVTYEQYF
TRBD2	TRBV6-2/TRBV6-3	TRBJ2-1	many	TGTGCCAGCAGTTTAGGACTAGCGCCATACAATGAGCAGTTCTTC	CASSLGLAPYNEQFF
.	TRBV2	TRBJ1-1	few	TGTGCCAGCAAGGAAAAGGGCCCAAACACTGAAGCTTTCTTT	CASKEKGPNTEAFF
.	TRBV7-2	TRBJ1-3	.	TGTGCCAGCAGCTTAGATCAGGGGAAGTCGGACACCATATATTTT	CASSLDQGKSDTIYF
TRBD1	TRBV25-1	TRBJ2-5	.	TGTGCCAGCAGCTTAGAGACAGGGTTGGGGACCCAGTACTTC	CASSLETGLGTQYF
.	TRBV4-2	TRBJ1-1	many	TGTGCCAGCAGCCATGTGAACACTGAAGCTTTCTTT	CASSHVNTEAFF
TRBD1	TRBV20-1	TRBJ1-5	once	TGCAGTGCTATTGGACAGGCCGGCCAGCCCCAGCATTTT	CSAIGQAGQPQHF
TRBD2	TRBV7-4	TRBJ2-3	many	TGTGCCAGCAGCTTCACCGGACTAGCGGATAAAAGCACAGATACGCAGTATTTT	CASSFTGLADKSTDTQYF
.	TRBV28	TRBJ2-7	many	TGTGCCAGCAGTCTCGCTAAGGGGGGCACCTACGAGCAGTACTTC	CASSLAKGGTYEQYF
.	TRBV5-4	TRBJ2-1	many	TGTGCCAGCAGCTCGGACACCCGCTCCTACAATGAGCAGTTCTTC	CASSSDTRSYNEQFF
.	TRBV25-1	TRBJ2-5	.	TGTGCCAGCAGTGTTGGGGGGCAGGGGGAGACCCAGTACTTC	CASSVGGQGETQYF
.	TRBV7-2	TRBJ1-2	many	TGTGCCAGCAGCTTAGACCTTAAGAAAGGTGGCTACACCTTC	CASSLDLKKGGYTF
TRBD1	TRBV5-4	TRBJ1-4	many	TGTGCCAGCAGCAGGGGACAGGGGATCCCCTCAACTAATGAAAAACTGTTTTTT	CASSRGQGIPSTNEKLFF